This TCR beta chain was identified in a study of CD8 T cells in Susac syndrome. General study points: Only a relatively small number of individuals were included in the TCR sequencing and HLA analysis.

As concerns this clonotype: Antigen: not known.

Random hexamers were used to reverse transcribe the RNA input (about 0.5 to 1 ug). Using its own MiXCR run on the immunoSEQ multiplex PCR reads, TCRdb lists one record per CDR3 protein. Of more than 55,000 distinct CDR3 sequences in the sample, under 96% were seen once. CDR3 length: 13 amino acids. V gave up 4 bases and J gave up 4 bases; unmatched junction bases: 3. Germline V gene sequence: CDR1 LNHNV, CDR2 YYDKDF (reference sequence). This clonotype was sampled from a human donor with multiple sclerosis. Sequences were obtained from CD4+ T cells from PBMCs. The rearrangement joins TRBV15 to TRBJ2-7, with 8 nucleotides matching TRBD1. The CDR3 bases are TGTGCCACCAGCACGCAGGGGGCGTACGAGCAGTACTTC. Translation: CATSTQGAYEQYF.